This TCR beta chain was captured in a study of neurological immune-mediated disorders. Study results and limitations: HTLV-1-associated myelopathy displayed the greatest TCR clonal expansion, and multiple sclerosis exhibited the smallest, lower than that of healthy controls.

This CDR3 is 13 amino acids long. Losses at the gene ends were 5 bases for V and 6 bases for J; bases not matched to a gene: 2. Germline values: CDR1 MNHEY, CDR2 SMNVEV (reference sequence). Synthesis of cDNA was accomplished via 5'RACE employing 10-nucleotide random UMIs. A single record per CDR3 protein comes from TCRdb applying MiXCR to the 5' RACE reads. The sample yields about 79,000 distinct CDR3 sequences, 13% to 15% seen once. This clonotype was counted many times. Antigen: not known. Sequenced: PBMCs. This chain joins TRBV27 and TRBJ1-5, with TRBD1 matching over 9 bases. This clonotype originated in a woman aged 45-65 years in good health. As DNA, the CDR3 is TGTGCCAGCAGTATGGACAGGGGTCAGCCCCAGCATTTT. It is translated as CASSMDRGQPQHF.